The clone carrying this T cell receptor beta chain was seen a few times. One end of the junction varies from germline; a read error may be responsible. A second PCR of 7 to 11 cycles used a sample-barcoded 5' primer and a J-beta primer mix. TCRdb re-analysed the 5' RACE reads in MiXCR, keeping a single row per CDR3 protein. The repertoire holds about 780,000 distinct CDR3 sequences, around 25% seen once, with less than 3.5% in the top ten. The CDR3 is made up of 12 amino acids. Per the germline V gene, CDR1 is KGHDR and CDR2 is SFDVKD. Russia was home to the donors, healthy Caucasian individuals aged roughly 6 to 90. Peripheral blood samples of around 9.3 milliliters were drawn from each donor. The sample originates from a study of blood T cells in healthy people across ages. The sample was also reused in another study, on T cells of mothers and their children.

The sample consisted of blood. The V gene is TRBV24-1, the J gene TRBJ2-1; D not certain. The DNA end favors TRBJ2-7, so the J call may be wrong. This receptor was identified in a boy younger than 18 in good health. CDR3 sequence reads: CVTSGDGDEQYF. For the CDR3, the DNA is TGTGTCACCAGTGGAGATGGGGACGAGCAGTACTTC.